Below, one T cell receptor (beta chain) is given with its context. These data come from a study of blood T cell repertoires in COVID-19. The overall study: Acute-phase and convalescent COVID-19 samples originated in the United States, Italy and Spain. PBMCs, B-cell-depleted T cells, or T cells were the source of the cDNA or gDNA that made up the material.

Trimming stripped 0 bases from V and 3 bases from J, with 15 bases between. CDR3 size: 18 residues. Germline loops: CDR1 LGHNA, CDR2 YSLEER. The authors' processing: Reference gene primers were amplified, and this amplification served to estimate nucleated cell counts. The protocol was immunoSEQ multiplex PCR, while the TCRdb copy is restricted to in-frame clones and leaves out a portion. That table supplies the V and J calls and clone size; D and trimming were determined from the DNA. Of some 400,000 clones listed, 90% were seen once; the top ten hold around 6.3%. This receptor was taken from a man aged 18 to 30 with active or convalescent COVID-19. Sample: peripheral blood. The gene calls are TRBV4-3 and TRBJ1-6, with a possible D match to TRBD1 (5 bases). As DNA, the CDR3 is TGCGCCAGCAGCCAAGACGGACACGGATCCCTCTATAATTCACCCCTCCACTTT. This codes for CASSQDGHGSLYNSPLHF.